These T cell receptor beta chains were read from a single sample in a study of T-cell reconstitution after alpha-beta-depleted transplantation in children. TCRdb independently ran MiXCR on the PCR reads; one entry per CDR3 protein. The sample has 750,000 to 950,000 distinct CDR3 sequences; roughly 15% are singletons. Here the sequenced sample was PBMCs, mostly from graft donor cells, taken 360 days after TCRalphabeta/CD19-depleted stem cell transplant. All receptors derive from a male patient between 5 and 17 years old who had a stem cell transplant for acute lymphoblastic leukemia, so the T cells may come from the graft donor. Both conserved end residues are part of each CDR3. The D gene is left open where the match is weak. The size entry is marked missing in some rows and otherwise reads once, few, many or a size class.

j_call | v_call | d_call | cdr3_length | clone_size | cdr3_nt | cdr3_aa
TRBJ2-1 | TRBV5-1 | TRBD1 | 14 | many | TGCGCCAGCAGCTCTGACAGGGTTTACAATGAGCAGTTCTTC | CASSSDRVYNEQFF
TRBJ2-1 | TRBV5-1 | NA | 15 | many | TGCGCCAGCAGCCTCGACTTGCCAAGTTACAATGAGCAGTTCTTC | CASSLDLPSYNEQFF
TRBJ2-1 | TRBV9 | NA | 17 | NA | TGTGCCAGCAGCGTAAGACCTAGCCCGAGCTCCTACAATGAGCAGTTCTTC | CASSVRPSPSSYNEQFF
TRBJ2-3 | TRBV4-1 | NA | 16 | few | TGCGCCAGCAGCCACCCGCGGACGATACGCACAGATACGCAGTATTTT | CASSHPRTIRTDTQYF
TRBJ2-7 | TRBV7-8 | NA | 12 | NA | TGTGCCAGCAGCTTAGAAAGGGACGAGCAGTACTTC | CASSLERDEQYF
TRBJ2-1 | TRBV28 | NA | 15 | many | TGTGCCAGCAGTTTCAGACTGGTAACCTACAATGAGCAGTTCTTC | CASSFRLVTYNEQFF
TRBJ2-1 | TRBV11-1 | TRBD2 | 17 | NA | TGTGCCAGCAGCTTAACTAGCGGGAGGTCACGGTCAAATGAGCAGTTCTTC | CASSLTSGRSRSNEQFF
TRBJ2-7 | TRBV7-6 | TRBD2 | 16 | many | TGTGCCAGCAGCTCCCTGTGGACTAGCGGAACCTACGAGCAGTACTTC | CASSSLWTSGTYEQYF
TRBJ2-1 | TRBV4-1 | TRBD2 | 16 | few | TGCGCCAGCAGCCCGGTAGCGGGAGTGCTATCTAAGGGGCAGTTCTTC | CASSPVAGVLSKGQFF
TRBJ1-4 | TRBV5-1 | NA | 16 | few | TGCGCCACCAGTCGTGGCCCCGGGCCCGTTAATGAAAAACTGTTTTTT | CATSRGPGPVNEKLFF
TRBJ1-6 | TRBV18 | NA | 15 | NA | TGTGCCAGCTCACCCGACACCAGTCTTAATTCACCCCTCCACTTT | CASSPDTSLNSPLHF
TRBJ1-2 | TRBV5-4 | TRBD1 | 14 | few | TGTGCCAGCAGCTTGCTAGGGGGCCACTATGGCTACACCTTC | CASSLLGGHYGYTF
TRBJ2-1 | TRBV4-1 | NA | 14 | NA | TGCGCCAGCAGCCACCTAGACTGGGTCGATGAGCAGTTCTTC | CASSHLDWVDEQFF
TRBJ2-7 | TRBV5-1 | NA | 13 | few | TGCGCCAGCAACAAGGGGATATCGTACGAGCAGTACTTC | CASNKGISYEQYF
TRBJ2-7 | TRBV3-1 | NA | 12 | NA | TGTGCCAGCAGCCATGCGTCCTACGAGCAGTACTTC | CASSHASYEQYF
TRBJ1-2 | TRBV4-1 | NA | 15 | NA | TGCGCCAGCAGCCAAGTCGGGACGAATAACTATGGCTACACCTTC | CASSQVGTNNYGYTF
TRBJ1-2 | TRBV7-9 | NA | 15 | few | TGTGCCAGCAGCTTAGGGGCAGTTAGGGTCTCTGGCTACACCTTC | CASSLGAVRVSGYTF
TRBJ2-1 | TRBV7-2 | TRBD2 | 15 | few | TGTGCCAGCAGCGGGACTAGCGGGAGTAAAGATGAGCAGTTCTTC | CASSGTSGSKDEQFF
TRBJ1-5 | TRBV12-3/TRBV12-4 | TRBD1 | 15 | NA | TGTGCCAGCAGTCCACGGGACAGCCGGTCGGGGCCCCAGCATTTT | CASSPRDSRSGPQHF
TRBJ2-7 | TRBV27 | TRBD2 | 16 | once | TGTGCCAGCAGTTTAAGGTTAGCGGGGTCGTTATACGAGCAGTACTTC | CASSLRLAGSLYEQYF
TRBJ1-5 | TRBV2 | NA | 12 | once | TGTGCCAGCAGCCTCCTCGTTCAGCCCCAGCATTTT | CASSLLVQPQHF
TRBJ2-7 | TRBV6-1 | TRBD2 | 14 | many | TGTGCCAGCAGGGGTAGCGGGAGAAACTACGAGCAGTACTTC | CASRGSGRNYEQYF
TRBJ2-7 | TRBV5-1 | TRBD2 | 14 | many | TGCGCCAGCAGCTGGGGACTAGCGGACTACGAGCAGTACTTC | CASSWGLADYEQYF
TRBJ2-5 | TRBV27 | TRBD1 | 13 | few | TGTGCCAGCAGTGGACAGGGTCGGGAGACCCAGTACTTC | CASSGQGRETQYF
TRBJ2-1 | TRBV9 | NA | 17 | NA | TGTGCCAGCAGCTCACCGAAGGGGATTGCGTCCTACAATGAGCAGTTCTTC | CASSSPKGIASYNEQFF
TRBJ2-1 | TRBV27 | NA | 15 | NA | TGTGCCAGCAGAGCTACCCCAAGCTCCTACAATGAGCAGTTCTTC | CASRATPSSYNEQFF
TRBJ2-1 | TRBV10-3 | TRBD1 | 14 | many | TGTGCCATCAGTCTAGGTTCCCAGGGGGATGAGCAGTTCTTC | CAISLGSQGDEQFF
TRBJ2-7 | TRBV20-1 | NA | 16 | NA | TGCAGTGCTAGACCCACGTACGCTAGGGGTTCCTACGAGCAGTACTTC | CSARPTYARGSYEQYF
TRBJ1-1 | TRBV5-1 | NA | 14 | NA | TGCGCCAGCAGAAGTGGGGGGCCGAACACTGAAGCTTTCTTT | CASRSGGPNTEAFF
TRBJ2-1 | TRBV7-3 | TRBD2 | 13 | many | TGTGCCAGCAGCCCGGGACTAGACAATGAGCAGTTCTTC | CASSPGLDNEQFF
TRBJ2-1 | TRBV15 | TRBD1 | 17 | few | TGTGCCACCAGCAGAGTTCCGACAGGGGATATTTTCGATGAGCAGTTCTTC | CATSRVPTGDIFDEQFF
TRBJ2-7 | TRBV20-1 | TRBD2 | 14 | many | TGCAGTGCTAGAGAGGAGCGGGGGGCCTACGAGCAGTACTTC | CSAREERGAYEQYF
TRBJ2-1 | TRBV3-1 | NA | 15 | many | TGTGCCAGCAGCCAGGTCGGAGTCAGGGTCAATGAGCAGTTCTTC | CASSQVGVRVNEQFF